These 8 T cell receptor beta chains were all obtained from the same sample, sequenced in a study of blood T cells in healthy people across ages. Primers used in a second PCR of roughly 6 to 11 cycles were a sample-barcoded 5' primer and a J-beta primer mix. TCRdb reprocessed the 5' RACE reads with MiXCR, giving one entry per CDR3 protein. The sample yields some 1,800,000 distinct CDR3 sequences, around 42% seen once. Sequenced sample: blood. These receptors were obtained from a human donor in good health.

This sequence joins TRBV7-2 and TRBJ1-6; D is unclear. The germline gives CDR1 SGHTA, CDR2 FQGNSA. CDR3 length: 15 residues. Trimming left V 4 bases short and J 4 bases short, with 11 bases between. The CDR3 bases are TGTGCCAGCAGCTCGGAGCCGGGGTATAATTCACCCCTCCACTTT. Translating it yields CASSSEPGYNSPLHF. The full variable domain, completed using reference TRBV7-2 and TRBJ1-6, is GAGVSQSPSNKVTEKGKDVELRCDPISGHTALYWYRQSLGQGLEFLIYFQGNSAPDKSGLPSDRFSAERTGGSVSTLTIQRTQQEDSAVYLCASSSEPGYNSPLHFGNGTRLTVT.

This clonotype was recorded a few times. The chain combines TRBV28 with TRBJ1-2, with D maybe TRBD1 (5 bases). The CDR3 sequence is 13 residues long. Trimming left V 1 base short and J 3 bases short, with 6 bases between. CDR1 MDHEN and CDR2 SYDVKM come from the germline V gene. Here the CDR3 DNA reads TGTGCCAGCAGTTTATTGACAGACTATGGCTACACCTTC. Residues: CASSLLTDYGYTF.

This chain connects TRBV28 to TRBJ1-2; possible D gene TRBD1, 5 bases. This CDR3 region has 15 residues. Trimming left V 7 bases short and J 3 bases short, with 18 bases between. Germline values: CDR1 MDHEN, CDR2 SYDVKM. In DNA form, the CDR3 reads TGTGCCAGCATCTCACAGGTGGCCAGGTACTATGGCTACACCTTC. This gives the protein CASISQVARYYGYTF.

The chain couples TRBV27 to TRBJ2-7; 8 bases are shared with TRBD2. V shed 2 bases and J 0 bases; nucleotides not matched to a gene: 15. The CDR3 contains 19 residues. Germline values: CDR1 MNHEY, CDR2 SMNVEV (reference sequence). The CDR3 coding sequence is TGTGCCAGCAGTTTAGTTCCTGGCGGGGGGCCTTCCAGCTCCTACGAGCAGTACTTC. Its translation is CASSLVPGGGPSSSYEQYF.

V is TRBV12-3 or TRBV12-4 and J is TRBJ2-7; no reliable D call. The CDR3 loop spans 12 amino acids. The germline V and J ends were trimmed by 5 bases and 8 bases, with 13 bases remaining between them. For the CDR3, the DNA is TGTGCCAGCAGTCCGGTCCTGGGCCAGCAGTACTTC. Amino acids: CASSPVLGQQYF.

The chain carries TRBV7-8 and TRBJ2-3; the match to TRBD1 covers 7 bases. V trimming: 6 bases; J trimming: 2 bases; junction bases outside the gene matches: 23. Germline V CDR1 and CDR2: SGHVS, FQNEAQ. The CDR3 covers 20 residues. CDR3 loop: CASRPFLTGTELFDTDTQYF. CDR3 bases: TGTGCCAGCAGACCGTTTCTGACAGGGACAGAATTATTTGACACAGATACGCAGTATTTT.

The chain links TRBV6-4 to TRBJ2-1; D is undetermined. Trimming stripped 4 bases from V and 3 bases from J, with 13 bases between. CDR1 and CDR2 (germline): MRHNA, SNTAGT. This CDR3 spans 15 amino acids. CDR3 sequence (DNA): TGTGCCAGCAGTGCTGGGCTCGGCGACTACAATGAGCAGTTCTTC. It yields the protein CASSAGLGDYNEQFF.

The chain has TRBV15 and TRBJ2-2, with D possibly TRBD1 on 6 matching bases. Germline-derived CDR1 and CDR2 are LNHNV and YYDKDF (reference sequence). Trimming removed 0 bases at V and 1 base at J, with 12 bases between. CDR3 length: 17 amino acids. DNA of the CDR3: TGTGCCACCAGCAGAGATGCCGGACAGATGAACACCGGGGAGCTGTTTTTT. Translating gives CATSRDAGQMNTGELFF.